Listed below are T cell receptor beta chains from one sample, sequenced in a study of cytomegalovirus exposure and HLA in healthy donors. The repertoire was sequenced with immunoSEQ multiplex PCR; TCRdb's copy has only in-frame clones and lacks some. This sample has about 120,000 clones, with 65% to 85% found just once. Sequencing was carried out using PBMCs. Source of these receptors: a woman in her 40s in good health and CMV-seropositive. Each CDR3 is given with its conserved first and last residue. The order of the fields is V gene, D gene, J gene, clone size, CDR3 protein, CDR3 DNA. D genes are given only for firm matches. The size entry is marked missing in some rows and otherwise reads once, few, many or a size class.

>TRBV30|NA|TRBJ1-2|once
CAWRWGGGGYGYTF
TGTGCCTGGAGGTGGGGAGGGGGTGGATATGGCTACACCTTC
>TRBV7-2|NA|TRBJ1-5|few
CASSLQGRSNQPQHF
TGTGCCAGCAGCTTACAGGGTAGGAGCAATCAGCCCCAGCATTTT
>TRBV2|NA|TRBJ2-1|once
CASSPPGTNEQFF
TGTGCCAGCAGTCCCCCCGGGACTAATGAGCAGTTCTTC
>TRBV25-1|TRBD1|TRBJ1-6|NA
CASSGAGGSPLHF
TGTGCCAGCAGTGGTGCAGGGGGTTCACCCCTCCACTTT
>TRBV5-1|NA|TRBJ2-5|NA
CASSFDNRYQETQYF
TGCGCCAGCAGTTTCGACAACAGGTACCAAGAGACCCAGTACTTC
>TRBV15|NA|TRBJ2-6|NA
CATSRDFAGSGANVLTF
TGTGCCACCAGCAGAGATTTCGCGGGCTCTGGGGCCAACGTCCTGACTTTC
>TRBV7-6|NA|TRBJ1-1|NA
CASSFRRDLNTEAFF
TGTGCCAGCAGCTTTCGCAGGGATCTTAACACTGAAGCTTTCTTT
>TRBV11-1|NA|TRBJ1-1|NA
CASSLVGVTEAFF
TGTGCCAGCAGCTTGGTAGGGGTAACTGAAGCTTTCTTT
>TRBV6-4|NA|TRBJ1-2|NA
CASSDSSGYGYTF
TGTGCCAGCAGTGACTCCTCAGGGTATGGCTACACCTTC
>TRBV7-2|TRBD1|TRBJ1-4|NA
CASSSGQGGEKLFF
TGTGCCAGCAGCTCAGGACAGGGGGGTGAAAAACTGTTTTTT
>TRBV28|NA|TRBJ2-1|NA
CATGRGSLNEQFF
TGTGCCACAGGCCGAGGGAGTTTAAATGAGCAGTTCTTC
>TRBV6-5|NA|TRBJ2-7|once
CASSHGQRSYEQYF
TGTGCCAGCAGTCACGGACAGAGGAGCTACGAGCAGTACTTC
>TRBV28|NA|TRBJ1-6|few
CASRHQGLSDNSPLHF
TGTGCCAGCAGGCACCAGGGACTGAGTGATAATTCACCCCTCCACTTT
>TRBV28|TRBD1|TRBJ2-2|NA
CGTGGFGELFF
TGTGGGACAGGGGGCTTCGGGGAGCTGTTTTTT
>TRBV4-1|NA|TRBJ2-7|NA
CASSQERGTIYEQYF
TGCGCCAGCAGCCAAGAGAGGGGGACTATCTACGAGCAGTACTTC
>TRBV7-3|TRBD2|TRBJ2-1|NA
CASSSRAGPLAEQFF
TGTGCCAGCAGCTCCAGAGCGGGACCCTTGGCTGAGCAGTTCTTC
>TRBV9|TRBD1|TRBJ1-1|NA
CASSGATGNFEPEAFF
TGTGCCAGCAGCGGGGCGACAGGGAATTTCGAGCCTGAAGCTTTCTTT
>TRBV7-9|TRBD1|TRBJ2-2|NA
CASSLQGDVITGELFF
TGTGCCAGCAGCTTACAGGGGGACGTTATTACCGGGGAGCTGTTTTTT
>TRBV6-5|TRBD1|TRBJ1-2|NA
CASSFTEDRGYAYTF
TGTGCCAGCAGTTTTACCGAGGACAGGGGTTATGCCTACACCTTC
>TRBV10-1|TRBD2|TRBJ2-5|NA
CASSESSGRERETQYF
TGCGCCAGCAGTGAATCTAGCGGGAGGGAGAGAGAGACCCAGTACTTC
>TRBV19|TRBD1|TRBJ1-1|once
CASMETGLYTEAFF
TGTGCCAGTATGGAGACAGGGTTGTACACTGAAGCTTTCTTT
>TRBV2|NA|TRBJ2-7|few
CASAPTADEQYF
TGTGCCAGCGCGCCGACAGCCGACGAGCAGTACTTC
>TRBV7-6|NA|TRBJ1-1|NA
CASSLQVSTEAFF
TGTGCCAGCAGCCTCCAAGTGAGCACTGAAGCTTTCTTT
>TRBV9|TRBD2|TRBJ2-5|NA
CASSVVSSGQETQYF
TGTGCCAGCAGCGTAGTATCTAGCGGGCAAGAGACCCAGTACTTC
>TRBV28|TRBD1|TRBJ1-4|NA
CASSPQTHTGAGEKLFF
TGTGCCAGCAGTCCCCAAACCCATACAGGGGCGGGGGAAAAACTGTTTTTT
>TRBV18|NA|TRBJ2-5|NA
CASSPFSGEQETQYF
TGTGCCAGCTCGCCCTTTTCAGGGGAGCAAGAGACCCAGTACTTC
>TRBV5-4|NA|TRBJ1-3|NA
CASSTHPRQRSGNTIYF
TGTGCCAGCAGCACCCACCCCCGACAACGCTCTGGAAACACCATATATTTT
>TRBV28|NA|TRBJ2-1|few
CASSLSSYNEQFF
TGTGCCAGCAGCCTCAGCTCCTACAATGAGCAGTTCTTC
>TRBV9|NA|TRBJ1-1|NA
CASSEVEGGQNTEAFF
TGTGCCAGCAGCGAGGTGGAGGGGGGGCAGAACACTGAAGCTTTCTTT
>TRBV6-6|TRBD1|TRBJ1-1|NA
CASSYPQGGTEAFF
TGTGCCAGCAGCTACCCACAGGGGGGCACTGAAGCTTTCTTT
>TRBV7-9|TRBD2|TRBJ2-3|NA
CASSLTSGGLASTDTQYF
TGTGCCAGCAGCCTGACTAGCGGGGGGTTAGCTAGCACAGATACGCAGTATTTT
>TRBV14|NA|TRBJ1-1|NA
CASSHRGGTEAFF
TGTGCCAGCAGTCACCGGGGGGGGACTGAAGCTTTCTTT
>TRBV18|TRBD1|TRBJ2-1|NA
CASSLTGGNNEQFF
TGTGCCAGCTCACTGACAGGGGGCAACAATGAGCAGTTCTTC
>TRBV5-6|TRBD1|TRBJ2-1|NA
CASSSRTGALSYNEQFF
TGTGCCAGCAGCTCACGGACAGGGGCGCTATCCTACAATGAGCAGTTCTTC
>TRBV6-1|NA|TRBJ2-7|NA
CASSEGTPDLYEQYF
TGTGCCAGCAGTGAAGGGACACCCGACCTTTACGAGCAGTACTTC
>TRBV7-2|TRBD1|TRBJ2-3|once
CASSPQPGGTDTQYF
TGTGCCAGCAGCCCGCAGCCAGGGGGAACAGATACGCAGTATTTT
>TRBV28|TRBD2|TRBJ2-1|NA
CASRLGLANEQFF
TGTGCCAGCAGGTTGGGACTAGCAAATGAGCAGTTCTTC
>TRBV5-4|NA|TRBJ1-2|NA
CASSLTSGGRDGYTF
TGTGCCAGCAGCTTGACCTCCGGGGGGAGGGATGGCTACACCTTC
>TRBV7-3|NA|TRBJ2-2|NA
CASSSQGSNTGELFF
TGTGCCAGCAGCTCACAGGGTTCGAACACCGGGGAGCTGTTTTTT
>TRBV19|NA|TRBJ1-2|few
CASSNPQDPRGYTF
TGTGCCAGTAGTAACCCACAGGACCCTCGGGGCTACACCTTC
>TRBV13|NA|TRBJ1-1|NA
CASSLVRSIAPEAFF
TGTGCCAGCAGCTTAGTCCGGTCCATCGCACCTGAAGCTTTCTTT
>TRBV7-9|NA|TRBJ1-4|few
CASSLWAGATNEKLFF
TGTGCCAGCAGCTTATGGGCGGGGGCAACTAATGAAAAACTGTTTTTT
>TRBV7-6|NA|TRBJ2-6|NA
CASSSKEFSGANVLTF
TGTGCCAGCAGCTCGAAAGAGTTTTCTGGGGCCAACGTCCTGACTTTC
>TRBV5-3|NA|TRBJ1-4|few
CARSQTGFNEKLFF
TGTGCCAGAAGTCAGACAGGATTTAATGAAAAACTGTTTTTT
>TRBV19|TRBD2|TRBJ2-1|NA
CASSLIAGSANEQFF
TGTGCCAGTAGTCTAATAGCGGGGTCGGCCAATGAGCAGTTCTTC
>TRBV6-1|TRBD1|TRBJ1-1|NA
CASSLTGEAFF
TGTGCCAGCAGTCTGACAGGGGAAGCTTTCTTT
>TRBV5-1|TRBD2|TRBJ2-2|NA
CASSPGTSGSVTGELFF
TGCGCCAGCAGCCCTGGGACTAGCGGGAGTGTCACCGGGGAGCTGTTTTTT
>TRBV30|NA|TRBJ1-2|NA
CAWSRLSRSTF
TGTGCCTGGAGTCGGCTTTCCCGGAGCACCTTC
>TRBV5-6|TRBD1|TRBJ2-7|few
CASSLGTGYSYEQYF
TGTGCCAGCAGCTTGGGGACAGGGTACTCCTACGAGCAGTACTTC
>TRBV5-4|NA|TRBJ1-1|many
CASSFDRANEAFF
TGTGCCAGCAGCTTTGACAGAGCAAATGAAGCTTTCTTT
>TRBV29-1|TRBD2|TRBJ2-1|NA
CSVVEAGGPRNEQFF
TGCAGCGTTGTGGAGGCGGGAGGGCCGAGAAATGAGCAGTTCTTC
>TRBV5-1|NA|TRBJ1-6|once
CASSFMSGLESPLHF
TGCGCCAGCAGCTTCATGTCAGGGTTAGAATCACCCCTCCACTTT
>TRBV2|TRBD1|TRBJ1-5|NA
CASRTGQGVEPQHF
TGTGCCAGCAGGACCGGACAGGGGGTAGAGCCCCAGCATTTT
>TRBV25-1|NA|TRBJ1-5|NA
CASSESQGDQPQHF
TGTGCCAGCAGTGAATCCCAGGGTGATCAGCCCCAGCATTTT
>TRBV10-3|TRBD1|TRBJ1-5|few
CAISGDRSNQPQHF
TGTGCCATCAGTGGGGACAGAAGCAATCAGCCCCAGCATTTT
>TRBV6-5|NA|TRBJ1-3|NA
CASSRGFPSGNTIYF
TGTGCCAGCAGCCGAGGGTTCCCCTCTGGAAACACCATATATTTT